This T cell receptor (beta chain) originates from a study of T cells in lung cancer brain metastases. Using immunoSEQ multiplex PCR, the repertoire was profiled, and TCRdb retains in-frame clones only, with some absent. The sample yields about 4,200 clones, 70% to 90% seen once. CDR1 and CDR2 (germline): LNHNV, YYDKDF (reference sequence). The CDR3 sequence is 11 residues long. V dropped 8 bases and J dropped 4 bases, with 6 bases sitting between them. Sequenced input: tumor tissue from the primary lung tumor. The rearrangement links TRBV15 to TRBJ1-3; D is undetermined. This TCR was recovered from a man in his 60s with non-small cell lung cancer. The CDR3 DNA reads TGTGCCACCGATGGAGGAAACACCATATATTTT. It is translated as CATDGGNTIYF.